These 32 T cell receptor beta chains originate from one sample sequenced in a study of beta chain features in type 1 diabetes. Expressed TCRB transcripts were sequenced after all isolated RNA was converted to cDNA. Profiling relied on immunoSEQ multiplex PCR, and the TCRdb table lists in-frame clones only, not all of them. The sample yields under 350,000 clones, roughly an eighth seen once. What these receptors recognize is not known. Study-wide results and limits: All four CD4+ subsets of Type 1 diabetes patients contained TCRB CDR3s that were moderately but significantly shorter.

The specimen was naive CD4+ T cells from blood. All receptors derive from a young man with type 1 diabetes.

This clone was found a few times. V and J are TRBV9 and TRBJ2-5, with a possible D match to TRBD2 (6 bases). V was pared by 0 bases and J by 5 bases, with 11 bases between. Germline V gene sequence: CDR1 SGDLS, CDR2 YYNGEE. CDR3 length: 14 residues. Here the CDR3 reads CASSVETSSETQYF. CDR3 nucleotides: TGTGCCAGCAGCGTAGAGACTAGTAGTGAGACCCAGTACTTC. The full variable domain, in which reference TRBV9 and TRBJ2-5 provide the parts outside the CDR3, is DSGVTQTPKHLITATGQRVTLRCSPRSGDLSVYWYQQSLDQGLQFLIQYYNGEERAKGNILERFSAQQFPDLHSELNLSSLELGDSALYFCASSVETSSETQYFGPGTRLLVL.

The rearrangement links TRBV29-1 to TRBJ2-3; a weak D match, TRBD2 (6 bases). Germline values: CDR1 SQVTM, CDR2 ANQGSEA. CDR3 length: 14 residues. The V end was cut by 3 bases, the J end by 3 bases, with 13 bases between. The CDR3 DNA sequence: TGCAGCGTTGACTCCGGGAGAGGGACAGATACGCAGTATTTT. This sequence encodes CSVDSGRGTDTQYF.

V usage is TRBV5-4 and J usage is TRBJ2-1, with D tentatively TRBD2 (6 bases). CDR3 length: 14 residues. V lost 2 bases to trimming and J lost 6 bases, with 12 bases between them. Germline V lookup: CDR1 SGHNT, CDR2 YYREEE (reference sequence). The CDR3 loop is CASSFGGSGNEQFF. DNA for the CDR3: TGTGCCAGCAGCTTTGGGGGGAGCGGCAATGAGCAGTTCTTC.

This sequence joins TRBV2 and TRBJ1-5; D not resolved. Germline V CDR1 and CDR2: SNHLY, FYNNEI. This CDR3 comprises 15 residues. V lost 1 base, J lost 4 bases, and 11 bases lay in between. The CDR3 reads CASSEGGLRNQPQHF. The DNA of the CDR3 is TGTGCCAGCAGTGAAGGAGGGCTGCGAAATCAGCCCCAGCATTTT.

This chain connects TRBV15 to TRBJ2-1, with TRBD2 matching over 9 bases. This CDR3 has 17 residues. The germline CDR1 and CDR2 sequences are LNHNV and YYDKDF (reference sequence). The trim removed 0 bases at V and 10 bases at J, leaving 13 bases unmatched. The CDR3 loop is CATSRDGLAGLPREQFF. CDR3 nucleotide sequence: TGTGCCACCAGCAGAGATGGTCTAGCGGGACTACCACGGGAGCAGTTCTTC. The whole variable domain, remainder taken from reference TRBV15 and TRBJ2-1, is DAMVIQNPRYQVTQFGKPVTLSCSQTLNHNVMYWYQQKSSQAPKLLFHYYDKDFNNEADTPDNFQSRRPNTSFCFLDIRSPGLGDTAMYLCATSRDGLAGLPREQFFGPGTRLTVL.

The table lists this clone with a count of one. This specimen includes other DNA sequences encoding the same CDR3. The CDR3 loop is CASSPDMQETQYF. The CDR3 bases are TGTGCCAGCTCACCAGACATGCAAGAGACCCAGTACTTC. The genes are TRBV18 and TRBJ2-5; D ambiguous. Looked up from germline, CDR1 is KGHSH and CDR2 is LQKENI. This CDR3 has 13 residues. The V and J ends lost 2 bases and 2 bases respectively, with 6 bases between them.

This chain connects TRBV5-1 to TRBJ2-2, with 8 bases aligning to TRBD1. The CDR3 has 16 residues. CDR1 and CDR2 (germline): SGHRS, YFSETQ. V lost 4 bases, J lost 4 bases, and 9 bases stayed unmatched. CDR3 nucleotide sequence: TGCGCCAGCAGCATCATGACAGGGGACGGCACCGGGGAGCTGTTTTTT. Amino acid sequence: CASSIMTGDGTGELFF. Together with reference TRBV5-1 and TRBJ2-2, the CDR3 gives the full variable domain: KAGVTQTPRYLIKTRGQQVTLSCSPISGHRSVSWYQQTPGQGLQFLFEYFSETQRNKGNFPGRFSGRQFSNSRSEMNVSTLELGDSALYLCASSIMTGDGTGELFFGEGSRLTVL.

A few counts support this clone. V gene TRBV2 combines with J gene TRBJ2-1, with TRBD2 identical over 8 bases. V lost 7 bases and J lost 1; bases outside the gene matches: 3. Germline V gives CDR1 SNHLY, CDR2 FYNNEI. The CDR3 has 14 residues. The CDR3 protein is CASITSGSYNEQFF. DNA for the CDR3: TGTGCCAGCATAACTAGCGGTTCCTACAATGAGCAGTTCTTC.

In its sample, this clone was seen a few times. This sequence joins TRBV5-6 and TRBJ2-5; perhaps TRBD1 as D (6 bases). The CDR3 totals 14 residues. CDR1 SGHDT and CDR2 YYEEEE come from the germline V gene. Trimming cost V 5 bases and J 4 bases, with 15 bases left between them. DNA for the CDR3: TGTGCCAGCAGTACGGTCAGGGGCTTAGAGACCCAGTACTTC. Translating gives CASSTVRGLETQYF.

The sample holds a few counts of this clone. The J gene is TRBJ2-7, the V gene TRBV28, with 7 positions matching TRBD1. The ends lost 6 bases at V and 5 bases at J; junction bases unmatched: 4. This CDR3 has 12 residues. Germline CDR1 is MDHEN and CDR2 is SYDVKM. CDR3 amino acids: CASSPDRDEQYF. The CDR3 DNA is TGTGCCAGCAGCCCAGACAGGGACGAGCAGTACTTC.

To note about this clone: This may come from a read error, since a much larger clone is one base off. J is TRBJ2-3 and V is TRBV11-2; a possible D gene is TRBD1 (5 bases). V lost 5 bases and J lost 6, with 6 bases in between. Germline V gives CDR1 SGHAT, CDR2 FQNNGV. The CDR3 is made up of 11 amino acids. The CDR3 nucleotides are TGTGCCAGCAGCCAGGGTGATACGCAGTATTTT. This translates into CASSQGDTQYF. The complete variable domain, with remaining parts taken from reference TRBV11-2 and TRBJ2-3, reads EAGVAQSPRYKIIEKRQSVAFWCNPISGHATLYWYQQILGQGPKLLIQFQNNGVVDDSQLPKDRFSAERLKGVDSTLKIQPAKLEDSAVYLCASSQGDTQYFGPGTRLTVL.

This clone turned up a few times. The rearrangement joins TRBV19 to TRBJ2-6; the D is unclear. Germline V CDR1 and CDR2: LNHDA, SQIVND (reference sequence). This CDR3 has 16 amino acids. Trimming pared 4 bases from V and 0 bases from J, leaving 10 bases between. CDR3 protein: CASSTGPTSGANVLTF. In nucleotides, the CDR3 is TGTGCCAGTAGTACAGGCCCCACCTCTGGGGCCAACGTCCTGACTTTC. The full variable domain, its missing parts supplied by reference TRBV19 and TRBJ2-6, is DGGITQSPKYLFRKEGQNVTLSCEQNLNHDAMYWYRQDPGQGLRLIYYSQIVNDFQKGDIAEGYSVSREKKESFPLTVTSAQKNPTAFYLCASSTGPTSGANVLTFGAGSRLTVL.

The chain uses TRBV2 and TRBJ1-5; 10 nucleotides line up with TRBD1. Losses at the gene ends were 6 bases for V and 6 bases for J; bases not matched to a gene: 8. Per the germline V gene, CDR1 is SNHLY and CDR2 is FYNNEI. CDR3 length equals 15 residues. CDR3 DNA: TGTGCCAGCAGCCAGAGGGACAGGGGCGGTCAGCCCCAGCATTTT. Residues: CASSQRDRGGQPQHF.

J is TRBJ1-1 and V is TRBV9; unclear D gene. V was clipped by 0 bases and J by 1 base, with 7 bases between them. CDR1 and CDR2 from the germline V gene are SGDLS and YYNGEE. This CDR3 contains 14 residues. The CDR3 nucleotides are TGTGCCAGCAGCGTAGACAGCTCGAACACTGAAGCTTTCTTT. Translating it yields CASSVDSSNTEAFF.

In DNA, the CDR3 is TGTGCCAGCAGCCCAGCCGGGACTAGCGGTCCCTACGAGCAGTACTTC. This translates into CASSPAGTSGPYEQYF. V usage is TRBV4-2 and J usage is TRBJ2-7; the match to TRBD2 covers 11 bases. This CDR3 has 16 amino acids. Unmatched junction bases numbered 7, after V lost 4 bases and J lost 2 bases. The V gene's germline CDR1 is LGHNA and CDR2 YNFKEQ.

The sample holds a few counts of this clone. The V call is TRBV6-1, the J call TRBJ2-6; TRBD1 aligns across 7 bases. The CDR3 is 16 residues long. Germline lookup yields CDR1 MNHNS and CDR2 SASEGT. V lost 4 bases to trimming and J lost 7 bases; unmatched junction nucleotides: 10. CDR3 DNA sequence: TGTGCCAGCAGTGGACCGGGACAGCGTATAGCCAACGTCCTGACTTTC. Its protein product is CASSGPGQRIANVLTF.

This clone was detected a few times. The chain links TRBV19 to TRBJ2-2; maybe TRBD1 (6 bases). The germline V gene has CDR1 LNHDA and CDR2 SQIVND (reference sequence). The CDR3 runs to 14 residues. Trimming left V 6 bases short and J 4 bases short, with 12 bases between. The CDR3 DNA is TGTGCCAGTAGCCAGGACAGCTTCACCGGGGAGCTGTTTTTT. The encoded protein is CASSQDSFTGELFF. Full variable domain (rest looked up from reference TRBV19 and TRBJ2-2): DGGITQSPKYLFRKEGQNVTLSCEQNLNHDAMYWYRQDPGQGLRLIYYSQIVNDFQKGDIAEGYSVSREKKESFPLTVTSAQKNPTAFYLCASSQDSFTGELFFGEGSRLTVL.

The V call is TRBV11-2, the J call TRBJ2-2; no definite D call. CDR1 is SGHAT, CDR2 FQNNGV, per germline. V lost 1 base and J lost 9, with 9 bases in between. This CDR3 comprises 13 residues. CDR3 sequence reads: CASSLVPVRELFF. CDR3 nucleotides: TGTGCCAGCAGCTTAGTACCGGTTCGGGAGCTGTTTTTT.

This sequence joins TRBV9 and TRBJ2-2, with unresolved D. CDR3 length equals 13 residues. V was pared by 2 bases and J by 4 bases, with 6 bases between. Germline lookup yields CDR1 SGDLS and CDR2 YYNGEE. The CDR3 reads CASSVGLTGELFF. CDR3 coding DNA: TGTGCCAGCAGCGTTGGCCTCACCGGGGAGCTGTTTTTT.

The chain employs TRBV5-1 and TRBJ2-1; 8 positions agree with TRBD2. J lost 0 bases, V lost 7 bases, and 9 bases had no gene match. Germline V gene lookup returns CDR1 SGHRS and CDR2 YFSETQ. The CDR3 consists of 16 residues. CDR3 region: CASLRTSGSSYNEQFF. CDR3 sequence (DNA): TGCGCCAGCCTCCGGACCAGCGGGAGCTCCTACAATGAGCAGTTCTTC.

This clone was counted only a few times. This chain connects TRBV2 to TRBJ1-1; D is uncertain. CDR3 length equals 13 residues. Trimming cost V 4 bases and J 4 bases, with 10 bases left between them. Germline V CDR1 and CDR2: SNHLY, FYNNEI. CDR3 sequence (DNA): TGTGCCAGCAGTGTATCCAGAATCACTGAAGCTTTCTTT. Protein: CASSVSRITEAFF.

The chain uses TRBV28 and TRBJ2-7, with D perhaps TRBD2 (6 bases). CDR1 MDHEN and CDR2 SYDVKM come from the germline V gene. The CDR3 has 14 residues. V lost 7 bases, J lost 0 bases, and 13 bases lay in between. The chain's CDR3 is CASNSRGSSYEQYF. For the CDR3, the DNA is TGTGCCAGCAACTCTCGGGGGAGCTCCTACGAGCAGTACTTC.

The chain joins TRBV2 to TRBJ2-5; maybe TRBD1 (5 bases). CDR1 SNHLY and CDR2 FYNNEI come from the germline V gene. CDR3 length: 13 residues. V was clipped by 5 bases and J by 5 bases, with 12 bases between them. The CDR3 nucleotides read TGTGCCAGCAGTCCCCTGGGGCGGGAGACCCAGTACTTC. As protein: CASSPLGRETQYF.

The chain carries TRBV15 and TRBJ2-1, with TRBD2 matching over 7 bases. The J segment lost 5 bases and the V segment lost 5 bases, leaving 6 bases of the junction unmatched. This CDR3 is 14 amino acids long. Germline V gene data show CDR1 as LNHNV and CDR2 as YYDKDF (reference sequence). DNA for the CDR3: TGTGCCACCAGCGGGAGGGAATCCAACAATGAGCAGTTCTTC. Translation gives CATSGRESNNEQFF.

This chain links TRBV18 with TRBJ2-2, with TRBD1 matching 8 bases. J was trimmed by 7 bases and V by 3 bases; bases with no gene match: 7. The CDR3 has 15 amino acids. Germline CDR1 is KGHSH and CDR2 is LQKENI. Here the CDR3 reads CASSPWTGRIGELFF. CDR3 sequence (DNA): TGTGCCAGCTCACCGTGGACAGGGCGGATCGGGGAGCTGTTTTTT.

This clone was seen only a few times. Other nucleotide sequences in the sample specify the same CDR3. This rearrangement joins TRBV30 to TRBJ1-5; D is undetermined. This CDR3 region has 13 residues. CDR1 is GTSNPN and CDR2 is SVGIG in the germline V gene (reference sequence). V gave up 0 bases and J gave up 4 bases, with 7 bases separating them. The DNA for the CDR3 is TGTGCCTGGAGTGTAGCGGGGAATCAGCCCCAGCATTTT. It is translated as CAWSVAGNQPQHF.

This rearrangement joins TRBV6-1 to TRBJ1-5, with D maybe TRBD1 (6 bases). The CDR3 runs 15 residues. The V end lost 7 bases, the J end lost 3 bases, and 16 bases lay between the germline ends. Germline values: CDR1 MNHNS, CDR2 SASEGT. As DNA, the CDR3 is TGTGCCAGCATGAAGCCGACAGGTCTCAATCAGCCCCAGCATTTT. It codes for CASMKPTGLNQPQHF.

V is TRBV27 and J is TRBJ1-1; 9 bases line up with TRBD1. The CDR3 consists of 12 residues. Germline values: CDR1 MNHEY, CDR2 SMNVEV (reference sequence). V was pared by 6 bases and J by 9 bases, with 5 bases of the junction left unmatched. Here the CDR3 DNA reads TGTGCCAGCAGATCAGGACAGGGGCAAGCTTTCTTT. Its protein is CASRSGQGQAFF.

This clone was seen a few times. This chain uses TRBV16 with TRBJ1-3, with D hard to call. CDR1 and CDR2 (germline): KGHSY, FQNENV. CDR3 length equals 16 residues. Trimming took 4 bases from V and 7 from J, leaving 20 bases between them. The chain's CDR3 is CASSRAGSARFNTIYF. In DNA form, the CDR3 reads TGTGCCAGCAGCCGGGCGGGGTCGGCCCGTTTCAACACCATATATTTT.

This clone turned up a few times. The rearrangement links TRBV19 to TRBJ2-2; D perhaps matches TRBD1 (6 bases). Germline lookup yields CDR1 LNHDA and CDR2 SQIVND (reference sequence). The CDR3 length is 16 residues. V gave up 7 bases and J gave up 0 bases, with 15 bases separating them. In nucleotides, the CDR3 is TGTGCCAGTACCAGGGGACCGTATACGAACACCGGGGAGCTGTTTTTT. The encoded protein is CASTRGPYTNTGELFF. Based on the CDR3 plus reference TRBV19 and TRBJ2-2, the full variable domain is DGGITQSPKYLFRKEGQNVTLSCEQNLNHDAMYWYRQDPGQGLRLIYYSQIVNDFQKGDIAEGYSVSREKKESFPLTVTSAQKNPTAFYLCASTRGPYTNTGELFFGEGSRLTVL.

V and J are TRBV7-2 and TRBJ1-2; TRBD1 matches 10 bases. The CDR3 is 14 residues long. Germline CDR1 and CDR2: SGHTA and FQGNSA. V lost 4 bases to trimming and J lost 8 bases; unmatched junction nucleotides: 7. CDR3 DNA: TGTGCCAGCAGCTACAGACAGGGGGCGCCGGGCTACACCTTC. Protein product: CASSYRQGAPGYTF.

This clone has just a few counts. The chain employs TRBV2 and TRBJ2-7; the match to TRBD2 covers 9 bases. The V gene end was trimmed by 8 bases and the J gene end by 2 bases; junction bases not matched to a gene: 7. In germline, CDR1 is SNHLY, CDR2 FYNNEI. There are 14 residues in the CDR3. In DNA, the CDR3 is TGTGCCAGCTCCATGACTAGCGGAACCTACGAGCAGTACTTC. The encoded protein is CASSMTSGTYEQYF.